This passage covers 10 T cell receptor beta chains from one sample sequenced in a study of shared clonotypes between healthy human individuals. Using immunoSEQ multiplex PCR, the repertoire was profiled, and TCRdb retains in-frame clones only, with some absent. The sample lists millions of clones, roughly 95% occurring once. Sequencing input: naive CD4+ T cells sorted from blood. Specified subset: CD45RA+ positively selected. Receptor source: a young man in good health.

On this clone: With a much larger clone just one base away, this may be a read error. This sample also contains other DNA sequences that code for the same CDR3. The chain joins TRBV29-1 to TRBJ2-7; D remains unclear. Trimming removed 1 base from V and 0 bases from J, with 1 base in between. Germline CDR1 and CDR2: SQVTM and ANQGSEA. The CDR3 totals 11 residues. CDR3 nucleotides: TGCAGCGTTGAAGCCTCCTACGAGCAGTACTTC. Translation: CSVEASYEQYF.

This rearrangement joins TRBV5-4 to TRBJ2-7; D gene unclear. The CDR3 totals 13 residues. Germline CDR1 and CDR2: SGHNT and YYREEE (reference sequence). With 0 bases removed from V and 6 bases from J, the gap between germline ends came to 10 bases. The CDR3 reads CASSLAGSVEQYF. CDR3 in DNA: TGTGCCAGCAGCTTGGCCGGGTCAGTCGAGCAGTACTTC.

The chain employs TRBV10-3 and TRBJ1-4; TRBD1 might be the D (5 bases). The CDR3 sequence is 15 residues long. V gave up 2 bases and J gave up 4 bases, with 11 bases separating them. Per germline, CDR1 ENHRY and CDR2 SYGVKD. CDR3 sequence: CAISENGGGNEKLFF. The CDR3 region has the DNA TGTGCCATCAGTGAGAACGGGGGGGGTAATGAAAAACTGTTTTTT.

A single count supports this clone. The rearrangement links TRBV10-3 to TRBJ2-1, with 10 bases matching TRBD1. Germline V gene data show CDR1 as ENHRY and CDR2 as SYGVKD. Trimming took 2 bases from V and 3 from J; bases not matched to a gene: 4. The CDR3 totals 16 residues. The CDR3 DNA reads TGTGCCATCAGTGAGGCCGGGACAGGGGTCTACAATGAGCAGTTCTTC. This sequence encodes CAISEAGTGVYNEQFF.

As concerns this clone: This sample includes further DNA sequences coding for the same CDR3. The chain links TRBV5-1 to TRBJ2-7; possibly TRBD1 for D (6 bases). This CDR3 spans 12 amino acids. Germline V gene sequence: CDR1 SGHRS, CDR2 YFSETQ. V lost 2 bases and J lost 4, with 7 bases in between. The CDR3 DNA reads TGCGCCAGCAGCTTACAGGGATACGAGCAGTACTTC. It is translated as CASSLQGYEQYF.

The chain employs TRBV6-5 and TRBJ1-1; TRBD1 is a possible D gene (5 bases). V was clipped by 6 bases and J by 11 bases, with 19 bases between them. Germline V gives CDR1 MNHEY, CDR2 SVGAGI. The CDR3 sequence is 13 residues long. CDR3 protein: CASSRGKVGQAFF. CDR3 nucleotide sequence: TGTGCCAGCAGCCGCGGGAAGGTGGGGCAGGCTTTCTTT.

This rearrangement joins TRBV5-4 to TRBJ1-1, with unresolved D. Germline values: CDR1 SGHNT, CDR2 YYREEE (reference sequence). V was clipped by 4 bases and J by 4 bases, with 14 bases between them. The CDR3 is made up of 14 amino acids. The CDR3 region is CASSVQVGGTEAFF. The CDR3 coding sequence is TGTGCCAGCAGCGTCCAGGTTGGAGGCACTGAAGCTTTCTTT.

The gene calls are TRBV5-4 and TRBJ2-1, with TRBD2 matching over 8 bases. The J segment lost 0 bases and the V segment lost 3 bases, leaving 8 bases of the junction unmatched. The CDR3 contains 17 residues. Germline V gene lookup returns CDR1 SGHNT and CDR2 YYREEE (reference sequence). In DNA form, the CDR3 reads TGTGCCAGCAGCTCGCCTCCAGGGACTAGCTCCTACAATGAGCAGTTCTTC. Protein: CASSSPPGTSSYNEQFF.

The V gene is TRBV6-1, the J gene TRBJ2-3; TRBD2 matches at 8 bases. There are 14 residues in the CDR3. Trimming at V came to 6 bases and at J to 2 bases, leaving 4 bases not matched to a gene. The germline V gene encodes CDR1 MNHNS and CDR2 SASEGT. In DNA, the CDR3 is TGTGCCAGCAGGGGACTAGATCTCACAGATACGCAGTATTTT. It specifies CASRGLDLTDTQYF.

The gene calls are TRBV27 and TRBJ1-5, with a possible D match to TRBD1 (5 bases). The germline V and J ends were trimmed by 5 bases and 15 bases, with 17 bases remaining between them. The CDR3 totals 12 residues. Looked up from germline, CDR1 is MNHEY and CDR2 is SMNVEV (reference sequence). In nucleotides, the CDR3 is TGTGCCAGCAGTCCCACATCAGGGAGGTGGCATTTT. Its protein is CASSPTSGRWHF.